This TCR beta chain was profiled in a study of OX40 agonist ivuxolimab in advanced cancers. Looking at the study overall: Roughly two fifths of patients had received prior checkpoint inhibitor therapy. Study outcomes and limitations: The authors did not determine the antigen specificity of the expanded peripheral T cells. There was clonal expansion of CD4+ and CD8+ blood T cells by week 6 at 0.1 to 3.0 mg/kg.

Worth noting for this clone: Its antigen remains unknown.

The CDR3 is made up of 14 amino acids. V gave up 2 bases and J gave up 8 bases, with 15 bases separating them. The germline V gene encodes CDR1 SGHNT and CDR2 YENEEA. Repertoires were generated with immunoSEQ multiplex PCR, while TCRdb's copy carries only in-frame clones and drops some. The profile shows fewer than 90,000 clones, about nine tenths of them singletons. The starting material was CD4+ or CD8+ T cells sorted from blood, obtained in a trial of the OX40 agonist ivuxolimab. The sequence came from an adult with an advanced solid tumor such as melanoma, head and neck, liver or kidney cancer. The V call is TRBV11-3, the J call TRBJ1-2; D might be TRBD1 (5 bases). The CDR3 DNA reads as TGTGCCAGCAGCTTACGGGGAGGACATCCGGGCTACACCTTC. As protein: CASSLRGGHPGYTF.